This T cell receptor beta chain appears in the sequencing data of a study of blood T cell repertoires in COVID-19. On the study more broadly: The United States, Italy and Spain were the sources of the acute and convalescent COVID-19 samples. The cDNA or gDNA used as material had been derived from T cells, B-cell-depleted T cells, or PBMCs.

How the authors handled the data: Amplifying reference gene primers gave estimates of nucleated cell counts. Some clones are missing from TCRdb's copy, which holds only in-frame ones; the method was immunoSEQ multiplex PCR. D and trimming were read from the DNA, whereas the V and J calls and clone size are those reported in that table. The sample records about 60,000 clones, more than 75% being singletons. This receptor was taken from an older man with acute or convalescent COVID-19. Specimen: peripheral blood.

The CDR3 nucleotides read TGCGCCAGCAGCGCGGGGGGAGGGGGCCAAGAGACCCAGTACTTC. Translating it yields CASSAGGGGQETQYF. The chain couples TRBV5-1 to TRBJ2-5, with 8 bases identical to TRBD2. Looked up from germline, CDR1 is SGHRS and CDR2 is YFSETQ. With 4 bases clipped from V and 1 base from J, the junction kept 6 bases outside the gene matches. CDR3 length: 15 amino acids.